This is a list of T cell receptor beta chains from one sample in a study of cytomegalovirus exposure and HLA in healthy donors. Repertoires were generated with immunoSEQ multiplex PCR, while TCRdb's copy carries only in-frame clones and drops some. The data contain 55,000 to 65,000 clones, under 85% of them seen just once; the ten biggest clones take up 2.9%. The sequencing sample was made of PBMCs. These receptors all stem from a woman in her 30s in good health and CMV-seronegative. CDR3s leave out the opening cysteine and the closing phenylalanine or tryptophan. Fields, in order: V gene, D gene, J gene, CDR3 protein. D genes are given only for firm matches.

TRBV7-9	-	TRBJ2-1	ASSLGTEDNEQF
TRBV6-6	TRBD1	TRBJ1-2	ASRPTGGTYGYT
TRBV19	TRBD2	TRBJ2-1	ASSGGRDYNEQF
TRBV7-9	-	TRBJ2-1	ASSFFKGFHEQF
TRBV21-1	-	TRBJ1-2	ASSKVGPGTQYGYT
TRBV9	TRBD1	TRBJ2-1	ASSVAVEGTGLNEQF
TRBV4-1	TRBD1	TRBJ1-1	ASSQVDRERAEAF
TRBV7-9	-	TRBJ2-1	ASSLGDNEQF
TRBV10-1	TRBD1	TRBJ2-2	ASSKDRADTGELF
TRBV11-3	TRBD2	TRBJ2-1	ASSTRTSGGLNNEQF
TRBV5-1	TRBD2	TRBJ2-3	ASSLAGGSTDTQY
TRBV21-1	-	TRBJ2-5	ASSSPRVQETQY
TRBV19	-	TRBJ1-4	ASQGRANEKLF
TRBV19	TRBD1	TRBJ2-2	ASTQFMWDRVFPELF
TRBV7-3	TRBD1	TRBJ1-1	ASSPPGQGKTEAF
TRBV18	-	TRBJ2-7	ASSRSGTDYEQY
TRBV30	-	TRBJ1-3	AFRYRDSGNTIY
TRBV28	TRBD2	TRBJ2-3	ASSQSSGAGTTDTQY
TRBV7-2	TRBD1	TRBJ1-1	ASIREGALNTEAF
TRBV18	-	TRBJ1-4	ASSAGATNEKLF
TRBV6-6	TRBD1	TRBJ2-3	ASSSTTGQGTDTQY
TRBV6-1	TRBD2	TRBJ2-1	AASQVALAGYNEQF
TRBV25-1	TRBD2	TRBJ2-1	ASSLAGEGLNEQF
TRBV10-3	TRBD1	TRBJ1-2	AISESAGGEYGYT
TRBV7-2	-	TRBJ2-5	ASSQYQETQY
TRBV5-6	-	TRBJ2-7	ASSLAGVISYEQY
TRBV2	-	TRBJ2-7	ASIPGQSSYEQY
TRBV5-6	-	TRBJ1-2	ASSSIQGDYGYT
TRBV5-4	TRBD1	TRBJ1-1	ASSLEMAGGTEAF
TRBV10-3	TRBD1	TRBJ1-2	AISESRGQDGYT
TRBV13	-	TRBJ1-5	ASSLGRGARQPQH
TRBV6-5	TRBD1	TRBJ2-3	ASSQGDRAKNTQY
TRBV11-3	-	TRBJ1-1	ASSFRENTEAF
TRBV9	TRBD2	TRBJ2-2	ASSVVGLAGDTGELF
TRBV7-3	-	TRBJ2-1	ASSFTGTHEQF
TRBV19	-	TRBJ1-5	ASSIQGSGSNQPQH
TRBV6-1	TRBD1	TRBJ1-5	ASRPGQNQPQH
TRBV7-6	TRBD2	TRBJ2-5	ASSPSSLAGGTQY
TRBV5-1	-	TRBJ2-3	ASSWAGRSTDTQY
TRBV7-2	-	TRBJ1-1	ASSSRSGENTEAF
TRBV28	TRBD2	TRBJ2-1	ASSWEGSGDAYNEQF
TRBV4-3	TRBD2	TRBJ2-2	ASSQGLAPGELF
TRBV7-2	TRBD2	TRBJ2-5	ASSLVPAGGGQETQY
TRBV7-6	-	TRBJ2-2	ASSPRDGGGNTGELF